This T cell receptor beta chain was captured in a study of CD8+ T cells in alopecia areata. cDNA prepared by RNA extraction and subsequent reverse transcription served as the template for sequencing. Generated by immunoSEQ multiplex PCR, the TCRdb table keeps only in-frame clones and is missing some. The table shows 110,000 to 150,000 clones, with roughly 46% occurring only once. The germline V and J ends were trimmed by 0 bases and 2 bases, with 11 bases remaining between them. Germline CDR1 reads SGDLS; CDR2 reads YYNGEE. CDR3 size: 15 residues. The source of this sequence is a human donor with alopecia areata. V is TRBV9 and J is TRBJ1-2; D remains unclear. The sequences come from CD4+ T cells sorted from blood, collected at week 0. The CDR3 spells CASSVGPGSNYGYTF. For the CDR3, the DNA is TGTGCCAGCAGCGTAGGCCCGGGGTCCAACTATGGCTACACCTTC.